This is a list of T cell receptor beta chains from one sample in a study of human T cells and chemical hapten exposure. TCRdb processed the RACE reads anew with MiXCR; each CDR3 protein has one entry. The table has over 150,000 distinct CDR3 sequences, around a quarter seen once. This specimen consisted of whole blood, obtained in connection with sensitization to the hapten diphenylcyclopropenone (DPC). These receptors were collected from a woman under 30 with alopecia areata. Some clones in this sample may be carry-over from other donors' samples. CDR3s include the opening cysteine and the closing phenylalanine or tryptophan. Fields, in order: clone size, V gene, D gene, CDR3 length, J gene, CDR3 DNA, CDR3 protein. A D gene is named only where the DNA matches it firmly. For some rows the clone size is stated as once, few or many, or as a class when expanded; others skip it.

clone size: many
V gene: TRBV29-1
D gene: .
CDR3 length: 13
J gene: TRBJ2-4
CDR3 DNA: TGCAGCGTTCCCCCCGATGGGGGGAACATTCAGTACTTC
CDR3 protein: CSVPPDGGNIQYF

clone size: few
V gene: TRBV4-1
D gene: .
CDR3 length: 15
J gene: TRBJ1-5
CDR3 DNA: TGCGCCAGCAGCCAACACATTGGACAGAATCAGCCCCAGCATTTT
CDR3 protein: CASSQHIGQNQPQHF

clone size: .
V gene: TRBV4-2
D gene: TRBD2
CDR3 length: 17
J gene: TRBJ2-3
CDR3 DNA: TGTGCCAGCAGCCAGGAGACTAGCGGGAGTGTGCGGAATACGCAGTATTTT
CDR3 protein: CASSQETSGSVRNTQYF

clone size: .
V gene: TRBV5-1
D gene: TRBD2
CDR3 length: 17
J gene: TRBJ2-5
CDR3 DNA: TGCGCCAGCAGCTTGCCCAGCGGGATGGGGGGCCAAGAGACCCAGTACTTC
CDR3 protein: CASSLPSGMGGQETQYF

clone size: .
V gene: TRBV3-1
D gene: .
CDR3 length: 13
J gene: TRBJ2-7
CDR3 DNA: TGTGCCAGCAGCCAAGATCGGGGCTACGAGCAGTACTTC
CDR3 protein: CASSQDRGYEQYF

clone size: .
V gene: TRBV25-1
D gene: .
CDR3 length: 13
J gene: TRBJ2-2
CDR3 DNA: TGTGCCAGCAGTGAATATGGGGTTGAGGAGCTGTTTTTT
CDR3 protein: CASSEYGVEELFF

clone size: .
V gene: TRBV4-3
D gene: .
CDR3 length: 14
J gene: TRBJ1-4
CDR3 DNA: TGCGCCAGCAGCCAAGACAGGGGTAATGAAAAACTGTTTTTT
CDR3 protein: CASSQDRGNEKLFF

clone size: .
V gene: TRBV4-1
D gene: .
CDR3 length: 16
J gene: TRBJ2-1
CDR3 DNA: TGCGCCAGCAGCCAAGTGGACATACTCTCCTACAATGAGCAGTTCTTC
CDR3 protein: CASSQVDILSYNEQFF

clone size: few
V gene: TRBV5-1
D gene: .
CDR3 length: 14
J gene: TRBJ2-1
CDR3 DNA: TGCGCCAGCAGCGTAGGCAACTCCTACAATGAGCAGTTCTTC
CDR3 protein: CASSVGNSYNEQFF

clone size: .
V gene: TRBV9
D gene: .
CDR3 length: 15
J gene: TRBJ1-2
CDR3 DNA: TGTGCCAGCAGCCCCAGTGGGATCCTTAACTATGGCTACACCTTC
CDR3 protein: CASSPSGILNYGYTF

clone size: .
V gene: TRBV5-1
D gene: .
CDR3 length: 12
J gene: TRBJ2-1
CDR3 DNA: TGCGCCAGCAGCCACATTCTGGAGGAGCAGTTCTTC
CDR3 protein: CASSHILEEQFF

clone size: few
V gene: TRBV30
D gene: .
CDR3 length: 14
J gene: TRBJ2-7
CDR3 DNA: TGTGCCTGGAGTCCCGCGCGGGGAACCTACGAGCAGTACTTC
CDR3 protein: CAWSPARGTYEQYF

clone size: .
V gene: TRBV4-1
D gene: .
CDR3 length: 18
J gene: TRBJ1-3
CDR3 DNA: TGCGCCAGCAGCCAAGATCACCCAGGGAGCGGAGCTGGAAACACCATATATTTT
CDR3 protein: CASSQDHPGSGAGNTIYF

clone size: .
V gene: TRBV12-3/TRBV12-4
D gene: .
CDR3 length: 11
J gene: TRBJ2-7
CDR3 DNA: TGTGCCAGCAGAGTAAGCCACGAGCAGTACTTC
CDR3 protein: CASRVSHEQYF

clone size: .
V gene: TRBV7-2
D gene: .
CDR3 length: 16
J gene: TRBJ2-1
CDR3 DNA: TGTGCCAGCAGCTTAGAACGTGTGGGAGCCTACAATGAGCAGTTCTTC
CDR3 protein: CASSLERVGAYNEQFF

clone size: .
V gene: TRBV12-3/TRBV12-4
D gene: .
CDR3 length: 13
J gene: TRBJ1-1
CDR3 DNA: TGTGCCAGCAGTTGGACGGAGAACACTGAAGCTTTCTTT
CDR3 protein: CASSWTENTEAFF

clone size: .
V gene: TRBV10-3
D gene: .
CDR3 length: 12
J gene: TRBJ2-5
CDR3 DNA: TGTGCCATCAGTGAGTCGTTGGAGACCCAGTACTTC
CDR3 protein: CAISESLETQYF

clone size: .
V gene: TRBV19
D gene: .
CDR3 length: 15
J gene: TRBJ1-5
CDR3 DNA: TGTGCCAGTAGTATACGGCGGCAGACCGATCAGCCCCAGCATTTT
CDR3 protein: CASSIRRQTDQPQHF

clone size: .
V gene: TRBV4-3
D gene: .
CDR3 length: 16
J gene: TRBJ2-1
CDR3 DNA: TGCGCCAGCAGCCAAGTCGGGACATTTTCCTACAATGAGCAGTTCTTC
CDR3 protein: CASSQVGTFSYNEQFF

clone size: few
V gene: TRBV3-1
D gene: .
CDR3 length: 15
J gene: TRBJ1-3
CDR3 DNA: TGTGCCAGCAGCCAAGGGACGGGGGTTATCGGCACCATATATTTT
CDR3 protein: CASSQGTGVIGTIYF

clone size: .
V gene: TRBV12-3/TRBV12-4
D gene: .
CDR3 length: 13
J gene: TRBJ1-5
CDR3 DNA: TGTGCCAGCACCGCGGAGGTGAATCAGCCCCAGCATTTT
CDR3 protein: CASTAEVNQPQHF

clone size: few
V gene: TRBV3-1
D gene: TRBD1
CDR3 length: 15
J gene: TRBJ2-5
CDR3 DNA: TGTGCCAGCAGCCCGGACAGGGGGCTGGGAGAGACCCAGTACTTC
CDR3 protein: CASSPDRGLGETQYF

clone size: .
V gene: TRBV29-1
D gene: .
CDR3 length: 13
J gene: TRBJ2-4
CDR3 DNA: TGCAGCGTTGAAACTCACCTCAAAAACATTCAGTACTTC
CDR3 protein: CSVETHLKNIQYF

clone size: few
V gene: TRBV4-1
D gene: .
CDR3 length: 15
J gene: TRBJ2-5
CDR3 DNA: TGCGCCAGCAGCCAAGATGACTGGGGGGAAGAGACCCAGTACTTC
CDR3 protein: CASSQDDWGEETQYF

clone size: many
V gene: TRBV7-2
D gene: .
CDR3 length: 12
J gene: TRBJ2-7
CDR3 DNA: TGTGCCAGCAGCCCCCTTTTCCACGAGCAGTACTTC
CDR3 protein: CASSPLFHEQYF

clone size: few
V gene: TRBV5-1
D gene: .
CDR3 length: 16
J gene: TRBJ1-4
CDR3 DNA: TGCGCCAGCAGCTTAGAGAATCTTGCAACTAATGAAAAACTGTTTTTT
CDR3 protein: CASSLENLATNEKLFF

clone size: once
V gene: TRBV7-2
D gene: .
CDR3 length: 13
J gene: TRBJ2-1
CDR3 DNA: TGTGCCAGCAGCTTAAGGGTACAGGATGAGCAGTTCTTC
CDR3 protein: CASSLRVQDEQFF

clone size: .
V gene: TRBV12-3/TRBV12-4
D gene: .
CDR3 length: 13
J gene: TRBJ2-1
CDR3 DNA: TGTGCCAGCACCATCCCCGGGAGTAATGAGCAGTTCTTC
CDR3 protein: CASTIPGSNEQFF

clone size: .
V gene: TRBV2
D gene: .
CDR3 length: 13
J gene: TRBJ1-5
CDR3 DNA: TGTGCCAGCAGTGATCGGGGCAATCAGCCCCAGCATTTT
CDR3 protein: CASSDRGNQPQHF

clone size: .
V gene: TRBV4-2
D gene: .
CDR3 length: 15
J gene: TRBJ1-5
CDR3 DNA: TGTGCCAGCAGCCAAGGGGGACATCACAATCAGCCCCAGCATTTT
CDR3 protein: CASSQGGHHNQPQHF

clone size: .
V gene: TRBV2
D gene: .
CDR3 length: 11
J gene: TRBJ2-1
CDR3 DNA: TGTGCCAGCAGTGAGGGTAAGAAGCAGTTCTTC
CDR3 protein: CASSEGKKQFF

clone size: .
V gene: TRBV15
D gene: .
CDR3 length: 15
J gene: TRBJ2-1
CDR3 DNA: TGTGCCACCAGCAGGGGGTTCGGGGTAGGGAATGAGCAGTTCTTC
CDR3 protein: CATSRGFGVGNEQFF

clone size: .
V gene: TRBV6-1
D gene: TRBD1
CDR3 length: 16
J gene: TRBJ2-7
CDR3 DNA: TGTGCCAGCAGTGAACTGAGGTGGGCAGGGGGAGACGAGCAGTACTTC
CDR3 protein: CASSELRWAGGDEQYF

clone size: few
V gene: TRBV4-2
D gene: .
CDR3 length: 16
J gene: TRBJ2-1
CDR3 DNA: TGTGCCAGCAGCCCTCATACTCAATCAGGGTACAATGAGCAGTTCTTC
CDR3 protein: CASSPHTQSGYNEQFF

clone size: once
V gene: TRBV7-3
D gene: .
CDR3 length: 16
J gene: TRBJ1-6
CDR3 DNA: TGTGCCAGCAGCTTATGGGGCCAGGGACTTAATTCACCCCTCCACTTT
CDR3 protein: CASSLWGQGLNSPLHF

clone size: .
V gene: TRBV4-1
D gene: .
CDR3 length: 13
J gene: TRBJ2-1
CDR3 DNA: TGCGCCAGCAGCCAAGGGGCGAGTCATGAGCAGTTCTTC
CDR3 protein: CASSQGASHEQFF

clone size: .
V gene: TRBV27
D gene: .
CDR3 length: 16
J gene: TRBJ2-5
CDR3 DNA: TGTGCCACCAAAGACTCCGGGACTTACCGAGGGGAGACCCAGTACTTC
CDR3 protein: CATKDSGTYRGETQYF

clone size: .
V gene: TRBV4-1
D gene: TRBD2
CDR3 length: 16
J gene: TRBJ2-7
CDR3 DNA: TGCGCCAGCAGCCAAGGTCCACTAGCGGGGGTTGGCGAGCAGTACTTC
CDR3 protein: CASSQGPLAGVGEQYF

clone size: few
V gene: TRBV20-1
D gene: .
CDR3 length: 17
J gene: TRBJ2-1
CDR3 DNA: TGCAGTGCTAGACTCCCCGCGCTTGCGGGGCCCTACAATGAGCAGTTCTTC
CDR3 protein: CSARLPALAGPYNEQFF

clone size: few
V gene: TRBV13
D gene: .
CDR3 length: 17
J gene: TRBJ1-3
CDR3 DNA: TGTGCCAGCAGCTTTAGAGGTTCAGGCATCTCTGGAAACACCATATATTTT
CDR3 protein: CASSFRGSGISGNTIYF

clone size: .
V gene: TRBV10-3
D gene: TRBD1
CDR3 length: 15
J gene: TRBJ2-7
CDR3 DNA: TGTGCCATCAGTGCGCGACAGGGGGCGCAGGGCGAGCAGTACTTC
CDR3 protein: CAISARQGAQGEQYF